The rows below give T cell receptor beta chains drawn from one sample of a study of blood T cell repertoires in COVID-19. Profiling relied on immunoSEQ multiplex PCR, and the TCRdb table lists in-frame clones only, not all of them. This sample yields over 350,000 clones, of which more than 70% are seen a single time; around 1.2% belongs to the top ten. Sequencing used PBMCs or T cells enriched from blood (not recorded which). The receptors were sampled from a woman aged 18 to 35 who had recovered from COVID-19. Each CDR3 is given with its conserved first and last residue. D genes are given only for firm matches. Rows may omit the clone size; those that give it use once, few, many or a size class.

clone_size | d_call | j_call | v_call | cdr3_nt | cdr3_aa
NA | NA | TRBJ1-1 | TRBV5-6 | TGTGCCAGCAGCTTGTCCAGAAGTGAAGCTTTCTTT | CASSLSRSEAFF
NA | TRBD1 | TRBJ1-1 | TRBV7-2 | TGTGCCAGCAGCCCGACAGGGGTTAACACTGAAGCTTTCTTT | CASSPTGVNTEAFF
NA | NA | TRBJ2-1 | TRBV7-9 | TGTGCCACCGACTCTCGGGGGGCTACGTCCTACAATGAGCAGTTCTTC | CATDSRGATSYNEQFF
NA | NA | TRBJ1-1 | TRBV11-2 | TGTGCCAGCACCATGGCAGGGTTGGAGAACACTGAAGCTTTCTTT | CASTMAGLENTEAFF
NA | TRBD1 | TRBJ2-7 | TRBV12-5 | TGTGCTAGTGGTTTGCCCCAACAGGGGACCTACGAGCAGTACTTC | CASGLPQQGTYEQYF
NA | NA | TRBJ1-2 | TRBV18 | TGTGCCAGCTCACCAGAAACAGGAAGACACTATGGCTACACCTTC | CASSPETGRHYGYTF
NA | TRBD1 | TRBJ1-2 | TRBV18 | TGTGCCAGCTCACCGGGACAGGGAAGCTATGGCTACACCTTC | CASSPGQGSYGYTF
once | NA | TRBJ1-1 | TRBV9 | TGTGCCAGCAGCGCGGGGGGAAACACTGAAGCTTTCTTT | CASSAGGNTEAFF
NA | TRBD1 | TRBJ2-1 | TRBV7-9 | TGTGCCAGCAGCCACAGCCCCGGGACAGACCTTTCGGGGAATGAGCAGTTCTTC | CASSHSPGTDLSGNEQFF
NA | NA | TRBJ2-7 | TRBV9 | TGTGCCAGCAGCGTAGGACTTTCTAACTCCTACGAGCAGTACTTC | CASSVGLSNSYEQYF
NA | NA | TRBJ1-1 | TRBV4-1 | TGCGCCAGCAGCCAAGAGGCCCGGGGGTCTGAAGCTTTCTTT | CASSQEARGSEAFF
NA | TRBD1 | TRBJ1-5 | TRBV6-1 | TGTGCCAGCAGTGAAAGGGACAGGGGGCCCCTCGGGCAGCCCCAGCATTTT | CASSERDRGPLGQPQHF
NA | NA | TRBJ2-5 | TRBV20-1 | TGCAGTGCTGACAGTGGAGAGACCCAGTACTTC | CSADSGETQYF
few | NA | TRBJ1-1 | TRBV14 | TGTGCCAGCAGCCAAGAACAGGTGGATTGGACTGAAGCTTTCTTT | CASSQEQVDWTEAFF
NA | NA | TRBJ2-6 | TRBV19 | TGTGTCGCGACGGGGGAAATCTCTGGGGCCAACGTCCTGACTTTC | CVATGEISGANVLTF
few | NA | TRBJ2-7 | TRBV18 | TGTGCCAGCTCACCACCGGAGACAGGAGTCTACGAGCAGTACTTC | CASSPPETGVYEQYF
NA | NA | TRBJ1-4 | TRBV3-1/TRBV3-2 | TGTGCCAGCAGCCAAGGACAGACTAGACCTAATGAAAAACTGTTTTTT | CASSQGQTRPNEKLFF
NA | NA | TRBJ1-5 | TRBV4-1 | TGCGCCAGCAGCCACTCCTTTTCGGGCAGCGGTTATCAGCCCCAGCATTTT | CASSHSFSGSGYQPQHF
NA | TRBD2 | TRBJ2-3 | TRBV5-8 | TGTGCCAGCAGTACAGGAGTGGCGGGGGATTGGGGCACAGATACGCAGTATTTT | CASSTGVAGDWGTDTQYF
NA | NA | TRBJ2-1 | TRBV6-1 | TGTGCCAGCAGTGAAGCGGGGGGGCCCGATGAGCAGTTCTTC | CASSEAGGPDEQFF
NA | TRBD1 | TRBJ2-3 | TRBV18 | TGTGCCAGCTCACCACCACGCCGGGACAGGTATGCAGATACGCAGTATTTT | CASSPPRRDRYADTQYF
NA | TRBD2 | TRBJ2-7 | TRBV19 | TGTGCCAGTAGTCCCCGAGGCGCTGGGGAGGGGAACTACGAGCAGTACTTC | CASSPRGAGEGNYEQYF
NA | NA | TRBJ2-1 | TRBV18 | TGTGCCAGCTCACCGTGGTCGGTCCTAGGAAACAATGAGCAGTTCTTC | CASSPWSVLGNNEQFF
NA | TRBD2 | TRBJ2-1 | TRBV5-6 | TGTGCCAGCAGCCCGTTTGTTTTCGCGGGGGTGGCCAATGAGCAGTTCTTC | CASSPFVFAGVANEQFF
few | NA | TRBJ1-6 | TRBV5-1 | TGCGCCAGCAGCACGGAGGGGGGGCGAATCGATTCACCCCTCCACTTT | CASSTEGGRIDSPLHF
NA | TRBD1 | TRBJ1-5 | TRBV18 | TGTGCCAGCTCACACCGGGACAGCGTTAGTTATCTTAGCAATCAGCCCCAGCATTTT | CASSHRDSVSYLSNQPQHF
NA | NA | TRBJ2-3 | TRBV19 | TGTGCCAGTATCCCGGAACAGGGTTCAGATACGCAGTATTTT | CASIPEQGSDTQYF